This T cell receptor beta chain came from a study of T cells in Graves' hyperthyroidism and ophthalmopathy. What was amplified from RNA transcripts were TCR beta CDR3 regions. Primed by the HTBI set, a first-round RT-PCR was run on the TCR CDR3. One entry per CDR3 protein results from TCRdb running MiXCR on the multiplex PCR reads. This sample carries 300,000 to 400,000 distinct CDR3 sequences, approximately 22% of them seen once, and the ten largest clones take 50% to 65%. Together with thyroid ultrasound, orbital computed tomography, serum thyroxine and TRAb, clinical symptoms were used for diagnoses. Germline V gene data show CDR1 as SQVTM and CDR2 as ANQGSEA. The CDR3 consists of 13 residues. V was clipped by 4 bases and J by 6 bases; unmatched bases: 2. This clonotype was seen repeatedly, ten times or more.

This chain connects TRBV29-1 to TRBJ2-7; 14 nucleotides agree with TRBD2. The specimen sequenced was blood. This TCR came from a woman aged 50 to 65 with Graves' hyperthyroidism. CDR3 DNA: TGCAGCGTTGGGACTAGCGGGAGGAGCGAGCAGTACTTC. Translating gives CSVGTSGRSEQYF.